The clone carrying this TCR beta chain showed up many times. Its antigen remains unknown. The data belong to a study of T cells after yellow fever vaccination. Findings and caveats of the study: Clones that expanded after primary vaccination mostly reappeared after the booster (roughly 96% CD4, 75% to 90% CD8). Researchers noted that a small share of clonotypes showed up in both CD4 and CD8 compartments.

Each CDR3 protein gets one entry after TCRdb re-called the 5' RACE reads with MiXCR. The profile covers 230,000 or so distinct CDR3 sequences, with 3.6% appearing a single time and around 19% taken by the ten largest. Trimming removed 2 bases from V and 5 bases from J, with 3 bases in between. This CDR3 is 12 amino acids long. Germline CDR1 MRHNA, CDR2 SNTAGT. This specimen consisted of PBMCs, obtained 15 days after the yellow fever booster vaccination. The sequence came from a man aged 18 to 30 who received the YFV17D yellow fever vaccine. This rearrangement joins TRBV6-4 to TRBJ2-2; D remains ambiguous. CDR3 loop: CASSDRTGELFF. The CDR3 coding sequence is TGTGCCAGCAGTGACAGGACCGGGGAGCTGTTTTTT.